Below are 5 T cell receptor beta chains sequenced from a single sample in a study of cytomegalovirus exposure and HLA in healthy donors (dated by TCRdb to 2015 to 2018). Library method: the immunoSEQ multiplex PCR assay. For the multiplex PCR, a mixture combining 60 forward primers for TCR Vbeta segments and 13 reverse primers for TCR Jbeta segments was used. TCRdb stores this immuneACCESS table with in-frame sequences only. Part of the clones is absent; in the studies checked, under half of the shortfall reflects unresolved V genes, and no reason is known for the rest. This sample holds about 160,000 clones; about 76% were observed only once. 2% to 3% of the sample is in the top ten clones. Sequencing used PBMCs. The receptors derive from a woman in her forties in good health and CMV-seropositive.

The chain is built from TRBV4-2 and TRBJ2-1; 8 bases align to TRBD2. CDR3 length: 16 amino acids. The junction had 7 bases not matched to a gene; V was cut back by 3 bases and J by 3 bases. The V gene's germline CDR1 is LGHNA and CDR2 YNFKEQ. CDR3 sequence (DNA): TGTGCCAGCAGCCAGCAAACTAGCGGAGGCTACAATGAGCAGTTCTTC. Encoded protein: CASSQQTSGGYNEQFF.

The chain links TRBV5-6 to TRBJ2-5, with no clear D. The V and J ends lost 5 bases and 0 bases respectively, with 5 bases between them. There are 12 residues in the CDR3. CDR1 is SGHDT and CDR2 is YYEEEE in the germline V gene. CDR3 in amino acids: CASSPDQETQYF. In nucleotides, the CDR3 is TGTGCCAGCAGTCCAGACCAAGAGACCCAGTACTTC.

The chain couples TRBV4-2 to TRBJ2-7; 9 bases map to TRBD2. This CDR3 is built from 16 residues. V lost 0 bases and J lost 0; bases outside the gene matches: 3. The germline gives CDR1 LGHNA, CDR2 YNFKEQ. CDR3 in amino acids: CASSQELAGSSYEQYF. DNA of the CDR3: TGTGCCAGCAGCCAAGAACTAGCGGGCAGCTCCTACGAGCAGTACTTC.

This clone was found a few times. Here the CDR3 reads CASKGTGTLVYEQYF. Written as DNA, the CDR3 is TGTGCCAGCAAAGGCACCGGGACTTTAGTCTACGAGCAGTACTTC. The V gene is TRBV6-5, the J gene TRBJ2-7, with D maybe TRBD2 (6 bases). The germline CDR1 and CDR2 sequences are MNHEY and SVGAGI. Trimming left V 7 bases short and J 3 bases short, with 19 bases between. The CDR3 has 15 residues.

V usage is TRBV19 and J usage is TRBJ2-1; 7 nucleotides match TRBD2. Trimming took 4 bases from V and 1 from J; bases not matched to a gene: 4. The CDR3 is 15 amino acids. The germline V gene has CDR1 LNHDA and CDR2 SQIVND (reference sequence). The chain's CDR3 is CASSTTSASYNEQFF. CDR3 nucleotide sequence: TGTGCCAGTAGTACAACTAGCGCTTCCTACAATGAGCAGTTCTTC.